The entry that follows covers one TCR beta chain sequence. Antigen specificity is unknown. The source of the sample is a study of CD8 T cells in ankylosing spondylitis. Notes on the study in general: In ankylosing spondylitis patients, matched synovial fluid reportedly showed significant enrichment of disease-linked clones. For ankylosing spondylitis blood, a TCR beta motif of under ten highly homologous variants appeared characteristic.

By quantitative 5'-RACE with molecular barcodes, the TCR beta libraries were made. One entry per CDR3 protein, called by TCRdb with MiXCR from the 5' RACE reads. The sample holds just over 300,000 distinct CDR3 sequences, under 25% seen once. The V end lost 1 base, the J end lost 7 bases, and 21 bases lay between the germline ends. Germline-derived CDR1 and CDR2 are SGDLS and YYNGEE. The CDR3 has 16 residues. The receptor was isolated from a female donor with ankylosing spondylitis or in good health (not recorded which). The sequenced material came from blood, either unsorted or a sorted T cell fraction (not recorded which). The rearrangement uses TRBV9 and TRBJ2-7; unclear D gene. CDR3 sequence (DNA): TGTGCCAGCAGCGTATCCGACGGCCGGAGTGAGTTGGAGCAGTACTTC. Its translation is CASSVSDGRSELEQYF.